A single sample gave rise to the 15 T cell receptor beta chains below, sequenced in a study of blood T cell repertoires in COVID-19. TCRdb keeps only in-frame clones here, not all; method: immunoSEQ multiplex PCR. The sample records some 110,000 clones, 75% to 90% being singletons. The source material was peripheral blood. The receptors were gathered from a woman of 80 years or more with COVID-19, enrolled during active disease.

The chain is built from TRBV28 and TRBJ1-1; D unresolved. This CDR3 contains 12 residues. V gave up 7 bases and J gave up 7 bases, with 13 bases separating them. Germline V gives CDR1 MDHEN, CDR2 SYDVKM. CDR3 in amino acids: CASTYGLLEAFF. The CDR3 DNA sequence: TGTGCCAGCACCTACGGGTTGCTTGAAGCTTTCTTT.

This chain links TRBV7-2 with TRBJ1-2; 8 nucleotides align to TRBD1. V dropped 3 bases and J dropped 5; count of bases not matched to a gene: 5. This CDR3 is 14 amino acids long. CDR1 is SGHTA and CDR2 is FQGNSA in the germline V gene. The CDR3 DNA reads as TGTGCCAGCAGCTTGCAGGGGGCTGGGTATGGCTACACCTTC. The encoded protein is CASSLQGAGYGYTF.

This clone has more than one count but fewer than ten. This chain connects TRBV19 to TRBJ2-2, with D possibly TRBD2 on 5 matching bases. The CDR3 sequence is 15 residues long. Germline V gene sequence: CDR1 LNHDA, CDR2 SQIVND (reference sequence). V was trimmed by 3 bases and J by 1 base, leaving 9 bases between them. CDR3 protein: CASSIKRENTGELFF. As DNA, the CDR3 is TGTGCCAGTAGTATTAAGAGGGAGAACACCGGGGAGCTGTTTTTT. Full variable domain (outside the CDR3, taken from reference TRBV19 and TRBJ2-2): DGGITQSPKYLFRKEGQNVTLSCEQNLNHDAMYWYRQDPGQGLRLIYYSQIVNDFQKGDIAEGYSVSREKKESFPLTVTSAQKNPTAFYLCASSIKRENTGELFFGEGSRLTVL.

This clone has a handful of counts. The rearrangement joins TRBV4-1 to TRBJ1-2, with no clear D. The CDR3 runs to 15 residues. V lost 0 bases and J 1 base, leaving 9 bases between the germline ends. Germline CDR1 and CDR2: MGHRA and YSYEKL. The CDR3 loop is CASSQDPNINYGYTF. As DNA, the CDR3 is TGCGCCAGCAGCCAAGACCCGAACATTAACTATGGCTACACCTTC.

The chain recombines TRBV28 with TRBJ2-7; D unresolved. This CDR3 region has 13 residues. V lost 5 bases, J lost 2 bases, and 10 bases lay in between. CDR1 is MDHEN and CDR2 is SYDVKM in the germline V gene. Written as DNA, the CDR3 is TGTGCCAGCAGTACCAGACGGGCCTACGAGCAGTACTTC. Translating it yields CASSTRRAYEQYF. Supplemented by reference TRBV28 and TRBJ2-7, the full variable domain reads DVKVTQSSRYLVKRTGEKVFLECVQDMDHENMFWYRQDPGLGLRLIYFSYDVKMKEKGDIPEGYSVSREKKERFSLILESASTNQTSMYLCASSTRRAYEQYFGPGTRLTVT.

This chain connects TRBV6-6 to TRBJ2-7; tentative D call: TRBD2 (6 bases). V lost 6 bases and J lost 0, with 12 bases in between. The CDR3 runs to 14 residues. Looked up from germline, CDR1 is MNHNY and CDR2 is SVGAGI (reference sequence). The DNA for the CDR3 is TGTGCCAGCAGGGAGGGGCAGAACTCCTACGAGCAGTACTTC. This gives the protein CASREGQNSYEQYF.

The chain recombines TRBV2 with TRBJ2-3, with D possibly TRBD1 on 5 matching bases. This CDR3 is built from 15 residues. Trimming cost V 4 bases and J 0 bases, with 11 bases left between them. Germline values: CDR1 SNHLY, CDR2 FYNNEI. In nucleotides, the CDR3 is TGTGCCAGCAGTGCTGTCAGGGCTAGCACAGATACGCAGTATTTT. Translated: CASSAVRASTDTQYF.

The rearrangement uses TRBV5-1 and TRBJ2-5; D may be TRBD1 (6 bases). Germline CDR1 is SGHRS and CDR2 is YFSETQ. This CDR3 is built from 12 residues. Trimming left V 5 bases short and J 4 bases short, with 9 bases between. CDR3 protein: CASRGGSETQYF. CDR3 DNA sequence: TGCGCCAGCAGAGGGGGTTCAGAGACCCAGTACTTC.

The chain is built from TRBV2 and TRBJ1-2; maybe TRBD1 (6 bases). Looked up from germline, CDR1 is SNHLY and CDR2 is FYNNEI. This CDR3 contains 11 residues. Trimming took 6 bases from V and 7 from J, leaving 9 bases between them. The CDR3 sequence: CASSSTGGYTF. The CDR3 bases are TGTGCCAGCAGCTCGACAGGTGGCTACACCTTC.

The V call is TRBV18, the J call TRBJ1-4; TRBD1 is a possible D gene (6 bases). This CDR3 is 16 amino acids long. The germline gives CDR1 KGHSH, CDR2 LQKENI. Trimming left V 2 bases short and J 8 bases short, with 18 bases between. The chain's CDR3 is CASSPATRDTLEKLFF. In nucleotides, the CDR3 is TGTGCCAGCTCACCAGCTACTAGGGACACTCTGGAAAAACTGTTTTTT. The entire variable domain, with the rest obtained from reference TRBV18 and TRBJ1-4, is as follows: NAGVMQNPRHLVRRRGQEARLRCSPMKGHSHVYWYRQLPEEGLKFMVYLQKENIIDESGMPKERFSAEFPKEGPSILRIQQVVRGDSAAYFCASSPATRDTLEKLFFGSGTQLSVL.

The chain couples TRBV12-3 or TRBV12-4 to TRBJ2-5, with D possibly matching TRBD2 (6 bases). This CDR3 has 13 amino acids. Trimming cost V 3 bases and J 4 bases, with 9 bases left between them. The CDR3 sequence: CASSFGSGETQYF. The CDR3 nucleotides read TGTGCCAGCAGTTTCGGGAGCGGAGAGACCCAGTACTTC.

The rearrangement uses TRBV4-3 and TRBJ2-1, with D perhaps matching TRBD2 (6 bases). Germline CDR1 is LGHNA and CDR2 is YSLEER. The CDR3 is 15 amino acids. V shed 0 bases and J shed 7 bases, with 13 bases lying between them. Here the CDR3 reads CASSQDFTSFNEQFF. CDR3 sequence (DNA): TGCGCCAGCAGCCAAGATTTTACTAGCTTTAATGAGCAGTTCTTC.

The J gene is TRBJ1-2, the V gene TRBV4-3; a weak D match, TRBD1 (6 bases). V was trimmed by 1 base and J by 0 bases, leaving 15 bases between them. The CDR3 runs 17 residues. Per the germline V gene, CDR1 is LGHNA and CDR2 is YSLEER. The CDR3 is CASSQVQGTRTNYGYTF. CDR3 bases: TGCGCCAGCAGCCAAGTGCAGGGGACGAGGACTAACTATGGCTACACCTTC.

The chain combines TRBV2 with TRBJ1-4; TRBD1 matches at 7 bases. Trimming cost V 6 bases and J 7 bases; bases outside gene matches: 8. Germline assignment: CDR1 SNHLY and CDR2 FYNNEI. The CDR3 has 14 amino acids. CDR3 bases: TGTGCCAGCAGAGAAAGACAGGGTACTGAAAAACTGTTTTTT. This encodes CASRERQGTEKLFF.

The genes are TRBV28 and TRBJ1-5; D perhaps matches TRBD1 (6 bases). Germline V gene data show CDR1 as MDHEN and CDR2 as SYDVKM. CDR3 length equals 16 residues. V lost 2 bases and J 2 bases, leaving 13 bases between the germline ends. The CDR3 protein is CASSLMGAGGNQPQHF. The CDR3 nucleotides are TGTGCCAGCAGTTTAATGGGGGCGGGTGGCAATCAGCCCCAGCATTTT. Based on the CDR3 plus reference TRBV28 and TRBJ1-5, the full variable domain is DVKVTQSSRYLVKRTGEKVFLECVQDMDHENMFWYRQDPGLGLRLIYFSYDVKMKEKGDIPEGYSVSREKKERFSLILESASTNQTSMYLCASSLMGAGGNQPQHFGDGTRLSIL.